This TCR beta chain comes out of a study of radiotherapy plus CTLA-4 blockade in lung cancer. Study in general: Of all patients, more than 15% responded objectively and roughly 31% showed disease control. Overall study findings and caveats: After radiotherapy and ipilimumab, tumor-derived clones expanded in peripheral blood.

The CDR3 has 15 amino acids. V dropped 1 base and J dropped 3; count of bases not matched to a gene: 3. Germline CDR1 reads SGHRS; CDR2 reads YFSETQ. The study treated chemo-refractory metastatic non-small-cell lung cancer patients with focal radiation plus ipilimumab CTLA-4 blockade. A word on this clone: The antigen is undetermined.

This table comes from immunoSEQ multiplex PCR, and its TCRdb copy is limited to in-frame clones, with some not included. The table has some 73,000 clones, around 79% seen once. The V and J genes are TRBV5-1 and TRBJ2-2, with 7 bases identical to TRBD2. This sequence was found in a human donor with non-small cell lung cancer whose response to radiotherapy plus ipilimumab could not be evaluated. Some clones in this sample may be carry-over from other donors' samples. Sequencing was performed on peripheral blood, taken from a patient treated with radiotherapy plus ipilimumab. CDR3 in DNA: TGCGCCAGCAGCTTGTCCAGCGGGGACACCGGGGAGCTGTTTTTT. It yields the protein CASSLSSGDTGELFF.